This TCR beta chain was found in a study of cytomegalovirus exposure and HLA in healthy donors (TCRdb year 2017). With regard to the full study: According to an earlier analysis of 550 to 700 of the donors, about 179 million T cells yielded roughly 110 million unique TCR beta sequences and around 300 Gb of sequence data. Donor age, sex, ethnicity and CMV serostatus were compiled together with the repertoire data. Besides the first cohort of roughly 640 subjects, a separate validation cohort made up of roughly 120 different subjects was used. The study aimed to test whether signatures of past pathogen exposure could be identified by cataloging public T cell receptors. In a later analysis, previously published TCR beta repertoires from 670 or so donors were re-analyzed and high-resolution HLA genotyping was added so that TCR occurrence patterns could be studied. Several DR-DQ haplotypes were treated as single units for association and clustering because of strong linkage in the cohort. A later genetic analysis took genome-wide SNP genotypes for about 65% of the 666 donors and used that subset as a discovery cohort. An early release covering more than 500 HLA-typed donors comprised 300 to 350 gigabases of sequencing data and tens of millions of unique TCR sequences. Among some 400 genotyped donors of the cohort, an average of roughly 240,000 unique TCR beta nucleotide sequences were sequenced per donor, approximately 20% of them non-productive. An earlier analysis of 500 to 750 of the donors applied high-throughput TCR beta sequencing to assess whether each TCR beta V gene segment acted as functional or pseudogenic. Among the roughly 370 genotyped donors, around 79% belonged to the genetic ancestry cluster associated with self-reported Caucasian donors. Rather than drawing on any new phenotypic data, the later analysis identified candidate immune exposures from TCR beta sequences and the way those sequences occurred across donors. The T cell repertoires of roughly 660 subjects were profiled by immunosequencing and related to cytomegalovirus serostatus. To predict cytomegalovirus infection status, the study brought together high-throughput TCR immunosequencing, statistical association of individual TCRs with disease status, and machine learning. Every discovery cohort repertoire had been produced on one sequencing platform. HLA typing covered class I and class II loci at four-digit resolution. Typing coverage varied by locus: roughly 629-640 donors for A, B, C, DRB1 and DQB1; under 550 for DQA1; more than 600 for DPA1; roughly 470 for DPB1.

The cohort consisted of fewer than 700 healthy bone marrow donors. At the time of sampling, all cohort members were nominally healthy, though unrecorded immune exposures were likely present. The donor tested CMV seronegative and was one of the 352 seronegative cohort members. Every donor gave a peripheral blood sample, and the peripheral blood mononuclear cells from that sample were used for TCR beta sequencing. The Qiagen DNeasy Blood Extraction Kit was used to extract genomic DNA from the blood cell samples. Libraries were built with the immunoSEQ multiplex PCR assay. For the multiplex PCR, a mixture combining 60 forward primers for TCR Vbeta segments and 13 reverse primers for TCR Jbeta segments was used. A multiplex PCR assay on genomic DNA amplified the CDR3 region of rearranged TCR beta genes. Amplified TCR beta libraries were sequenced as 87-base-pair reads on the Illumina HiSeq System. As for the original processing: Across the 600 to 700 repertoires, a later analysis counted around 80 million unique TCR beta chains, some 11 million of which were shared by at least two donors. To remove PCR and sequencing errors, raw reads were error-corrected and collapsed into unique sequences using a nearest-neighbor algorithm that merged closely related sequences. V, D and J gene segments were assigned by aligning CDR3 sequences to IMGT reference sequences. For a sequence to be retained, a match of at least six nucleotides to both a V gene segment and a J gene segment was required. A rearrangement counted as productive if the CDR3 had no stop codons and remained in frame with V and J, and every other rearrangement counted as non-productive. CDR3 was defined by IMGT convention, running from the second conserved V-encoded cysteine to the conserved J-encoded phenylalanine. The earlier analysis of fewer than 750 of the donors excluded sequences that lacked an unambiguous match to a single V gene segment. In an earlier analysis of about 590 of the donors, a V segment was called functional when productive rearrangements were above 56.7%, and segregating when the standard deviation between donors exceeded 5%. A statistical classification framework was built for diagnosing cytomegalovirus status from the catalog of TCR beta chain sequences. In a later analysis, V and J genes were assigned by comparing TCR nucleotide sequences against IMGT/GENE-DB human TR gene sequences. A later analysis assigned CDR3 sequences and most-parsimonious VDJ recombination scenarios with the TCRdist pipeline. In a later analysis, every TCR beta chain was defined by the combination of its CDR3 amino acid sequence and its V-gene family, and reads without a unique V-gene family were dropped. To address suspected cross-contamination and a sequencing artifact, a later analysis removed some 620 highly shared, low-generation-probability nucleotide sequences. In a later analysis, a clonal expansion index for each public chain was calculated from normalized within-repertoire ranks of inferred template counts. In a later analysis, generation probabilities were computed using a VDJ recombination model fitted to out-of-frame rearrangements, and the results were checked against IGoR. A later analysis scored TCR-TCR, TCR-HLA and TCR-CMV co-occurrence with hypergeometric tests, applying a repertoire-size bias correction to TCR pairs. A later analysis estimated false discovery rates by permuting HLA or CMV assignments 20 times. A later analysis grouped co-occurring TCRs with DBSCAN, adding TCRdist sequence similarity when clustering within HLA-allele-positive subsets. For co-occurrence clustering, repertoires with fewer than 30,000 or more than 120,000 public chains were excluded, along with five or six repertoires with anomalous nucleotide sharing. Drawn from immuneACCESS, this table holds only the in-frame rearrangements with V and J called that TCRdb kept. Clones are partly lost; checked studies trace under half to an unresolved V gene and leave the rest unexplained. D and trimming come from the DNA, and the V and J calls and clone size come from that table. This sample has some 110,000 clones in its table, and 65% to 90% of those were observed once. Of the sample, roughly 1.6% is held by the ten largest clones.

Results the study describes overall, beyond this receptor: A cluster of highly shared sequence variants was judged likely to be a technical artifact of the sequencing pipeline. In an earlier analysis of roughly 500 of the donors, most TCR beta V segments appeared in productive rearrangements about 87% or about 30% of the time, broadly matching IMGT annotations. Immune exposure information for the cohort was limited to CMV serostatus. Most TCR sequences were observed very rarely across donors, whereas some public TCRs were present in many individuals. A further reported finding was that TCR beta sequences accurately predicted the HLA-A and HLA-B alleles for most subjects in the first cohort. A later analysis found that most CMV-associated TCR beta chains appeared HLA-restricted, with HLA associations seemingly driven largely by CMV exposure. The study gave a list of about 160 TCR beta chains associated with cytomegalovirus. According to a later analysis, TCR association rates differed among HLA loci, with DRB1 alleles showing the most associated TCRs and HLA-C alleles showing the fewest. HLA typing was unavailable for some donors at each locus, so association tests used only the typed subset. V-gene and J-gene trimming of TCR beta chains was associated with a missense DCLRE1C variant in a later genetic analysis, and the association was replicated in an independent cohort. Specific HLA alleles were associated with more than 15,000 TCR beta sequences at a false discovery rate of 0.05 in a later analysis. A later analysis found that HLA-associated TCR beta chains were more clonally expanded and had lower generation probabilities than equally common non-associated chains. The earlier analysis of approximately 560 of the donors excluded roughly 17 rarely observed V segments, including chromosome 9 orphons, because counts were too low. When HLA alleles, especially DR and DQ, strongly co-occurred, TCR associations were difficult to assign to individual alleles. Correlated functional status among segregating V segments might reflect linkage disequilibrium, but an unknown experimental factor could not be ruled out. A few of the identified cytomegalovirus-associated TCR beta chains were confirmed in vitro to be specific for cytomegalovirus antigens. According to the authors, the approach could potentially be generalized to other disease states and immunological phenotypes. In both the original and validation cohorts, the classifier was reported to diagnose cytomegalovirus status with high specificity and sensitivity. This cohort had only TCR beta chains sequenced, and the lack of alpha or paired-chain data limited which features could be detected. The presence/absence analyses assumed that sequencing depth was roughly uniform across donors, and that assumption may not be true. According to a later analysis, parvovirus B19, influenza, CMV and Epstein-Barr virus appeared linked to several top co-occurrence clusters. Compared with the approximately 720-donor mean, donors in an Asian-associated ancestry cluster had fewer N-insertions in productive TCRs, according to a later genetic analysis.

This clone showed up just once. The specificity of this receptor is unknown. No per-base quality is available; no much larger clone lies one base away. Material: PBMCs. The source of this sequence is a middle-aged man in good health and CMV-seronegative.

The DNA sequence reads TGTGCTAGTGGTTTGGGACTAGCGGGGTTGGAGACCCAGTACTTC. This yields the protein CASGLGLAGLETQYF. The chain links TRBV12-5 with TRBJ2-5, with 11 bases in between that match TRBD2. Ends trimmed: V by 1 base, J by 5 bases; bases unmatched to a gene: 3. The CDR3 runs 15 amino acids, cysteine and phenylalanine included. Here the CDR3 DNA is all that survives: 45 bases in frame from base 1. The germline V gene provides CDR1 LGHNT and CDR2 FRNRAP. Outside the CDR3, residues come from the reference TRBV12-5 and TRBJ2-5 proteins, so the full variable domain is: DARVTQTPRHKVTEMGQEVTMRCQPILGHNTVFWYRQTMMQGLELLAYFRNRAPLDDSGMPKDRFSAEMPDATLATLKIQPSEPRDSAVYFCASGLGLAGLETQYFGPGTRLLVL.